This entry lists 24 T cell receptor beta chains sequenced from one sample in a study of early T cells in non-severe SARS-CoV-2 infection listed by TCRdb under 2021. The library was produced with 5' RACE. Sequenced on a NextSeq 500. The public reads were quality trimmed at Q25 with fastp and then assembled into clones with MiXCR by TCRdb, keeping productive beta chains. Each entry merges the rows of one CDR3 protein and shows their most common DNA and genes. This sample holds over 100,000 distinct CDR3 sequences; roughly 14% were observed only once. Together, the top ten hold roughly 6.2% of the sample. Sequenced sample: whole blood. The origin of the receptors is an adult who was a healthcare worker with PCR-confirmed SARS-CoV-2 infection or an uninfected control (not recorded which).

This clonotype was seen many times. Likely a read error: the CDR3 ends without its conserved phenylalanine or tryptophan. The chain couples TRBV7-9 to TRBJ2-7, with D uncertain. Germline V CDR1 and CDR2: SEHNR, FQNEAQ (reference sequence). CDR3 size: 13 residues. V lost 3 bases and J lost 2, with 8 bases in between. The CDR3 DNA follows: TGTGCCAGCAGCTTTCTTCTACCCTACGAGCAGTACTCC. It translates to CASSFLLPYEQYS.

The rearrangement uses TRBV20-1 and TRBJ2-2; 9 bases line up with TRBD2. This CDR3 is 14 amino acids long. Germline V gene sequence: CDR1 DFQATT, CDR2 SNEGSKA (reference sequence). J lost 7 bases, V lost 5 bases, and 8 bases had no gene match. CDR3 sequence: CSAAQRGVGGELFF. The DNA of the CDR3 is TGCAGTGCTGCCCAGCGGGGGGTCGGCGGGGAGCTGTTTTTT.

This clonotype was picked up many times. The chain combines TRBV27 with TRBJ2-7; TRBD2 matches 13 bases. The CDR3 has 18 amino acids. Trimming removed 5 bases from V and 6 bases from J; junction bases left unmatched: 16. In germline, CDR1 is MNHEY, CDR2 SMNVEV (reference sequence). The CDR3 is CASSPWTSGRLGIFEQYF. CDR3 DNA: TGTGCCAGCAGTCCCTGGACTAGCGGGAGACTGGGAATTTTCGAGCAGTACTTC.

The table lists this clonotype with a few counts. V usage is TRBV19 and J usage is TRBJ2-7, with TRBD2 matching over 8 bases. V dropped 4 bases and J dropped 5; count of bases not matched to a gene: 4. The length of the CDR3 is 13 residues. Germline assignment: CDR1 LNHDA and CDR2 SQIVND (reference sequence). The CDR3 loop is CASSTSGRNEQYF. The CDR3 DNA is TGTGCCAGTAGTACTAGCGGGCGTAACGAGCAGTACTTC.

This clonotype was detected only a few times. For the CDR3, the DNA is TGTGCCAGCAGCCATGTGGGGGGCGGCCTGAACACTGAAGCTTTCTTT. Protein product: CASSHVGGGLNTEAFF. The chain recombines TRBV3-1 with TRBJ1-1, with a possible D match to TRBD1 (6 bases). CDR1 is LGHDT and CDR2 is YNNKEL in the germline V gene (reference sequence). CDR3 length equals 16 residues. V was shortened by 3 bases and J by 0 bases, with 14 bases between the two germline ends.

This sequence joins TRBV6-4 and TRBJ2-2; 7 bases line up with TRBD2. The V segment lost 2 bases and the J segment 3 bases; nucleotides outside the gene matches: 0. This CDR3 has 14 residues. Germline assignment: CDR1 MRHNA and CDR2 SNTAGT. The CDR3 loop reads CASSDGLDTGELFF. In nucleotides, the CDR3 is TGTGCCAGCAGTGACGGACTAGACACCGGGGAGCTGTTTTTT.

This clonotype showed up many times. V usage is TRBV3-1 and J usage is TRBJ2-7; the D is unclear. This CDR3 spans 13 amino acids. V gave up 4 bases and J gave up 2 bases, with 9 bases separating them. CDR1 LGHDT and CDR2 YNNKEL come from the germline V gene (reference sequence). This CDR3 is CASSLSGAYEQYF. For the CDR3, the DNA is TGTGCCAGCAGCCTCTCAGGAGCCTACGAGCAGTACTTC.

V is TRBV20-1 and J is TRBJ1-1; the D is unclear. The CDR3 loop spans 13 amino acids. The germline V gene encodes CDR1 DFQATT and CDR2 SNEGSKA (reference sequence). With 0 bases removed from V and 5 bases from J, the gap between germline ends came to 10 bases. CDR3: CSARDSPITEAFF. The CDR3 DNA reads TGCAGTGCTAGAGATAGCCCGATAACTGAAGCTTTCTTT.

With regard to this clonotype: Compared with germline, one end of the junction differs, possibly owing to a read error. This chain uses TRBV9 with TRBJ2-3, with a possible D match to TRBD2 (6 bases). Germline loops: CDR1 SGDLS, CDR2 YYNGEE. This CDR3 region has 15 residues. The chain's CDR3 is CASSVGSGSIDTQYF. The DNA for the CDR3 is TGTGCCAGCAGCGTAGGTAGCGGTAGCATAGATACGCAGTATTTT. Complete variable domain (other parts from reference TRBV9 and TRBJ2-3): DSGVTQTPKHLITATGQRVTLRCSPRSGDLSVYWYQQSLDQGLQFLIQYYNGEERAKGNILERFSAQQFPDLHSELNLSSLELGDSALYFCASSVGSGSIDTQYFGPGTRLTVL.

In its sample, this clonotype was seen a few times. The chain has TRBV11-2 and TRBJ1-6, with 8 bases that match TRBD1. V lost 5 bases to trimming and J lost 7 bases; unmatched junction nucleotides: 4. CDR3 length equals 14 residues. Germline loops: CDR1 SGHAT, CDR2 FQNNGV. CDR3 in amino acids: CASSQTGANSPLHF. The CDR3 DNA is TGTGCCAGCAGCCAGACAGGGGCGAATTCACCCCTCCACTTT.

There are a few counts of this clonotype. The genes are TRBV20-1 and TRBJ2-7; D is tentatively TRBD1 or TRBD2 (6 bases each). From germline, CDR1 is DFQATT and CDR2 SNEGSKA (reference sequence). V shed 0 bases and J shed 4 bases, with 13 bases lying between them. This CDR3 spans 14 amino acids. CDR3: CSARDGGHKYEQYF. CDR3 nucleotide sequence: TGCAGTGCTAGAGACGGGGGACACAAATACGAGCAGTACTTC.

This clonotype has just a few counts. The gene calls are TRBV9 and TRBJ2-5; 12 nucleotides agree with TRBD2. Per the germline V gene, CDR1 is SGDLS and CDR2 is YYNGEE. V shed 4 bases, J shed 9 bases, and the junction held 10 bases outside the gene matches. CDR3 length: 15 amino acids. The CDR3 protein is CASSPRTSGIDAQYF. DNA of the CDR3: TGTGCCAGCAGCCCTAGGACTAGCGGGATCGACGCCCAGTACTTC.

This clonotype was detected only a few times. The chain couples TRBV28 to TRBJ2-7, with D unclear. Germline CDR1 and CDR2: MDHEN and SYDVKM. Trimming left V 1 base short and J 3 bases short, with 7 bases between. This CDR3 contains 13 residues. The CDR3: CASSLSPSYEQYF. CDR3 DNA sequence: TGTGCCAGCAGTTTATCCCCAAGCTACGAGCAGTACTTC.

This clonotype was seen only a few times. The J gene is TRBJ1-5, the V gene TRBV30; D gene ambiguous. Trimming removed 1 base at V and 6 bases at J, with 10 bases between. The CDR3 is 13 residues long. From germline, CDR1 is GTSNPN and CDR2 SVGIG (reference sequence). CDR3 protein: CAWSASNSQPQHF. The DNA of the CDR3 is TGTGCCTGGAGTGCATCGAACAGTCAGCCCCAGCATTTT. The whole variable domain, filled in from reference TRBV30 and TRBJ1-5, reads SQTIHQWPATLVQPVGSPLSLECTVEGTSNPNLYWYRQAAGRGLQLLFYSVGIGQISSEVPQNLSASRPQDRQFILSSKKLLLSDSGFYLCAWSASNSQPQHFGDGTRLSIL.

About this clonotype: This may be a read error: a much more frequent sequence differs by one nucleotide. The rearrangement uses TRBV4-2 and TRBJ2-7; 8 nucleotides match TRBD2. CDR1 is LGHNA and CDR2 is YNFKEQ in the germline V gene. The CDR3 loop spans 18 amino acids. This chain's CDR3 is CASSQDGGTGGPSYEQHF. As DNA, the CDR3 is TGTGCCAGCAGCCAAGATGGCGGAACGGGAGGGCCCTCGTACGAGCAGCACTTC.

This clonotype has ten or more counts. The V gene is TRBV19, the J gene TRBJ2-4, with D perhaps being TRBD1 or TRBD2 (5 bases each). The V and J ends lost 8 bases and 6 bases respectively, with 8 bases between them. CDR1 is LNHDA and CDR2 is SQIVND in the germline V gene (reference sequence). The CDR3 runs to 11 residues. The DNA for the CDR3 is TGTGCCAGTGGGACCACAAACATTCAGTACTTC. Translation gives CASGTTNIQYF.

This clonotype occurred a few times. This chain joins TRBV29-1 and TRBJ1-1; D call uncertain. From germline, CDR1 is SQVTM and CDR2 ANQGSEA. Trimming pared 4 bases from V and 3 bases from J, leaving 12 bases between. The CDR3 is 13 amino acids. CDR3 residues: CSVGNLLHTEAFF. Written as DNA, the CDR3 is TGCAGCGTTGGGAACTTACTGCACACTGAAGCTTTCTTT.

This clonotype was found a few times. The chain joins TRBV5-4 to TRBJ2-7, with D possibly called TRBD1 or TRBD2 (5 bases each). The germline V gene has CDR1 SGHNT and CDR2 YYREEE (reference sequence). This CDR3 is 14 amino acids long. V lost 4 bases and J 0 bases, leaving 11 bases between the germline ends. CDR3 region: CASSQGPRSYEQYF. The CDR3 bases are TGTGCCAGCAGCCAGGGACCGCGCTCCTACGAGCAGTACTTC.

At least ten counts were recorded for this clonotype. The chain has TRBV18 and TRBJ2-1, with 9 bases lining up with TRBD1. The germline V gene has CDR1 KGHSH and CDR2 LQKENI. V trimming: 6 bases; J trimming: 11 bases; junction bases outside the gene matches: 17. This CDR3 is 16 amino acids long. The CDR3 reads CASSPVRTGAHHKQFF. DNA of the CDR3: TGTGCCAGCTCCCCCGTCCGGACAGGGGCACACCATAAGCAGTTCTTC. Looking up the rest from reference TRBV18 and TRBJ2-1 gives the full variable domain: NAGVMQNPRHLVRRRGQEARLRCSPMKGHSHVYWYRQLPEEGLKFMVYLQKENIIDESGMPKERFSAEFPKEGPSILRIQQVVRGDSAAYFCASSPVRTGAHHKQFFGPGTRLTVL.

A remark on this clonotype: One end of the junction varies from germline; a read error may be responsible. The V and J genes are TRBV14 and TRBJ2-3; possibly TRBD2 for D (6 bases). The CDR3 has 14 residues. Germline V gives CDR1 SGHDN, CDR2 FVKESK. The CDR3 DNA follows: TGTGCCAGCAGCCAACTCACTAGCAGAGATACGCAGTATTTT. Its translation is CASSQLTSRDTQYF.

This chain connects TRBV6-1 to TRBJ1-5; TRBD1 is a possible D gene (6 bases). CDR1 MNHNS and CDR2 SASEGT come from the germline V gene. The CDR3 covers 16 residues. Trimming took off 4 bases at V and 0 bases at J, with 13 bases between the two ends. CDR3 residues: CASSGGGRYSNQPQHF. CDR3 in DNA: TGTGCCAGCAGTGGAGGGGGTCGGTATAGCAATCAGCCCCAGCATTTT.

This chain joins TRBV12-5 and TRBJ2-1; D may match TRBD1 or TRBD2 (5 bases each). Deletions cut 6 bases from V and 7 bases from J, with 16 bases between. Germline V gives CDR1 LGHNT, CDR2 FRNRAP. The CDR3 covers 14 residues. The CDR3 bases are TGTGCTAGTGGCACCTCCGGGGCCCTTAATGAGCAGTTCTTC. Amino acids: CASGTSGALNEQFF.

In its sample, this clonotype was seen a few times. The J gene is TRBJ2-7, the V gene TRBV18, with TRBD2 matching over 11 bases. The CDR3 is made up of 13 amino acids. The ends lost 3 bases at V and 7 bases at J; junction bases unmatched: 2. Germline V lookup: CDR1 KGHSH, CDR2 LQKENI. For the CDR3, the DNA is TGTGCCAGCTCACCGGGACTAGCGGCAGAGCAGTACTTC. Translating it yields CASSPGLAAEQYF.

This clonotype has only a few counts. The J gene is TRBJ2-1, the V gene TRBV18; no reliable D call. V dropped 0 bases and J dropped 5 bases, with 14 bases sitting between them. The germline CDR1 and CDR2 sequences are KGHSH and LQKENI. This CDR3 spans 16 amino acids. CDR3 region: CASSPPTAGVDNEQFF. The CDR3 DNA sequence: TGTGCCAGCTCACCACCCACGGCCGGCGTGGACAATGAGCAGTTCTTC. Filled out from reference TRBV18 and TRBJ2-1, the complete variable domain reads NAGVMQNPRHLVRRRGQEARLRCSPMKGHSHVYWYRQLPEEGLKFMVYLQKENIIDESGMPKERFSAEFPKEGPSILRIQQVVRGDSAAYFCASSPPTAGVDNEQFFGPGTRLTVL.